This is a list of T cell receptor beta chains from one sample in a study of brain T cells in children with intractable seizures. Assay used: immunoSEQ multiplex PCR; TCRdb lists only in-frame clones, some missing. The sample yields about 80,000 clones, approximately 89% seen once. This specimen was peripheral blood, taken at surgery. All receptors come from a girl aged 2 to 9 with Rasmussen encephalitis and intractable seizures. The CDR3 runs from the conserved cysteine through the conserved F or W. A D gene is named only where the DNA matches it firmly. Some rows have no size entry. The others give once, few or many, or a class for an expanded clone.

cdr3_nt cdr3_aa d_call j_call v_call clone_size
TGCGCCAGCAGCTTAGATACAGGGAGGGTAGATACGCAGTATTTT CASSLDTGRVDTQYF - TRBJ2-3 TRBV5-1 -
TGTGCCAGCAGCAAAGGGGGGGGCAATGGCTACACCTTC CASSKGGGNGYTF - TRBJ1-2 TRBV21-1 -
TGTGCCAGCTCACTGGGACAGAACTATGGCTACACCTTC CASSLGQNYGYTF TRBD1 TRBJ1-2 TRBV18 -
TGCGCCAGCCGCGAGACAGGGGACACTGAAGCTTTCTTT CASRETGDTEAFF TRBD1 TRBJ1-1 TRBV10-1 -
TGTGCCAGCAGCGTAGACCCGGGTCCCTACGAGCAGTACTTC CASSVDPGPYEQYF - TRBJ2-7 TRBV9 few
TGTGCCAGCAGCGTCGGAGGACCGAACACTGAAGCTTTCTTT CASSVGGPNTEAFF - TRBJ1-1 TRBV9 -
TGCGCCAGCAGCCAAGGACAGGGGAGAGAGACCCAGTACTTC CASSQGQGRETQYF TRBD1 TRBJ2-5 TRBV4-1 -
TGTGCCAGCTCAAGCGGGTTCCGGGTCACCGAAAAACTGTTTTTT CASSSGFRVTEKLFF - TRBJ1-4 TRBV18 -
TGTGCCAGTAGGACCACCTACACTGAAGCTTTCTTT CASRTTYTEAFF - TRBJ1-1 TRBV19 -
TGTGCCAGCAGTTTAGACCCGACAGGTAGCCTCTATGGCTACACCTTC CASSLDPTGSLYGYTF - TRBJ1-2 TRBV27 -
TGCGCCTCAGGGAACACAGATACGCAGTATTTT CASGNTDTQYF - TRBJ2-3 TRBV5-1 -
TGTGCCTCCCTCCTGCTACAGGGTGGGCGTACGCAGTATTTT CASLLLQGGRTQYF - TRBJ2-3 TRBV6-5 -
TGTGCCACCAGTGATACAGGGTGGGCTAGCAATCAGCCCCAGCATTTT CATSDTGWASNQPQHF - TRBJ1-5 TRBV24-1 few
TGTGCCAGCAGATTCCGGGACAGGGGCGACGAAAAACTGTTTTTT CASRFRDRGDEKLFF TRBD1 TRBJ1-4 TRBV7-6 -
TGTGCCAGCAGCAAATCTCACATGGTGGCCTACGAGCAGTACTTC CASSKSHMVAYEQYF - TRBJ2-7 TRBV21-1 -
TGTGCCAGCAGTTCATGGACCCAGGGGGCCAAAAACATTCAGTACTTC CASSSWTQGAKNIQYF - TRBJ2-4 TRBV27 -
TGTGCCAGCAGCCGAAAGCGAGTATCTAGCACAGATACGCAGTATTTT CASSRKRVSSTDTQYF - TRBJ2-3 TRBV7-9 -
TGTGCCAGCAGCTACGACAGGGCGAGGGACACTGAAGCTTTCTTT CASSYDRARDTEAFF TRBD1 TRBJ1-1 TRBV2 -
TGTGCCAGCAGCAAAGCAGATGATTATACGCAGTATTTT CASSKADDYTQYF - TRBJ2-3 TRBV21-1 -
TGCGCCAGCAGCCGAGGACAGGGCTACTACAATGAGCAGTTCTTC CASSRGQGYYNEQFF TRBD1 TRBJ2-1 TRBV4-1 -
TGTGCCAGCAGCAACTCCTACGAGCAGTACTTC CASSNSYEQYF - TRBJ2-7 TRBV3-1/TRBV3-2 -
TGTGCCAGCAGCTTGCTACACCGGGACAGGGGTCGCTACGAGCAGTACTTC CASSLLHRDRGRYEQYF TRBD1 TRBJ2-7 TRBV5-6 -
TGTGCCAGCAGCCAACGGGGGGGGTCCCTCCACTTT CASSQRGGSLHF - TRBJ1-6 TRBV3-1/TRBV3-2 -
TGCGCCAGCAGTCATGGACGGACCCGGGAGACCCAGTACTTC CASSHGRTRETQYF - TRBJ2-5 TRBV23-1 -
TGTGCCTGGAGTCCCGGGACTAGCGGGAGGGCCTATGAGCAGTTCTTC CAWSPGTSGRAYEQFF TRBD2 TRBJ2-1 TRBV30 -
TGTGCCACCAGTGCCAATCCCGGGACTAGCGGGGGGGCAAATGAGCAGTTCTTC CATSANPGTSGGANEQFF TRBD2 TRBJ2-1 TRBV24-1 -
TGTGCCAGCAGCCCTCACATTAGCAATCAGCCCCAGCATTTT CASSPHISNQPQHF - TRBJ1-5 TRBV9 -
TGTGCCAGCACCTTGAACAGGGGACAGGGGTATTCACCCCTCCACTTT CASTLNRGQGYSPLHF TRBD1 TRBJ1-6 TRBV5-6 -
TGCGCCAGCAGCCAAGGTCTGGCGGACTACACCTTC CASSQGLADYTF - TRBJ1-2 TRBV4-1 -
TGTGCCAGCAGCTCTGGACAGAACGAGCAGTACTTC CASSSGQNEQYF - TRBJ2-7 TRBV5-8 -
TGTGCCAGCAGCTTCGACAGGGGTATCGACGAGCAGTACTTC CASSFDRGIDEQYF TRBD1 TRBJ2-7 TRBV7-6 -
TGCGCCAGCAGCCCTCATTTCCTCCTCTATAATTCACCGGTCCACTTT CASSPHFLLYNSPVHF - TRBJ1-6 TRBV5-1 -